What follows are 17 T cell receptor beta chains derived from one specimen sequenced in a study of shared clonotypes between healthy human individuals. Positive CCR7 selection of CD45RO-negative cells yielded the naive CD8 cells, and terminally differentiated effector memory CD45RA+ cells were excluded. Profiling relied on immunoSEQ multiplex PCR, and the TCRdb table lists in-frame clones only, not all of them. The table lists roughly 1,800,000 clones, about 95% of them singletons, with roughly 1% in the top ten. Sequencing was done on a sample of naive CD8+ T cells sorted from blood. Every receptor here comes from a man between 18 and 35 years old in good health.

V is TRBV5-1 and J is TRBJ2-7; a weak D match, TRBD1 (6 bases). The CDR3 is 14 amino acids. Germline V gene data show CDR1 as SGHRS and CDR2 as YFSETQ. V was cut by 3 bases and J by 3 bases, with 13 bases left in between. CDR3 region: CASSSYLDSYEQYF. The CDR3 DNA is TGCGCCAGCAGCTCCTACTTGGACAGCTACGAGCAGTACTTC.

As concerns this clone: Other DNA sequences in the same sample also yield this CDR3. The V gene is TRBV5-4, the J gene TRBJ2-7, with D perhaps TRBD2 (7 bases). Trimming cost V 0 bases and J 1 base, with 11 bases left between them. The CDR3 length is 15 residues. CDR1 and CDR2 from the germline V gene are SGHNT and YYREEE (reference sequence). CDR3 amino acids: CASSLGAGASYEQYF. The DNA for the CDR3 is TGTGCCAGCAGCTTGGGGGCGGGGGCGTCCTACGAGCAGTACTTC.

The DNA for the CDR3 is TGTGCCTGGAGTGGCCCTATTCGGGGTGAGCAGTTCTTC. Its translation is CAWSGPIRGEQFF. The chain uses TRBV30 and TRBJ2-1; possibly TRBD2 for D (5 bases). The CDR3 runs 13 residues. Trimming took 1 base from V and 9 from J, leaving 13 bases between them. Germline-derived CDR1 and CDR2 are GTSNPN and SVGIG (reference sequence).

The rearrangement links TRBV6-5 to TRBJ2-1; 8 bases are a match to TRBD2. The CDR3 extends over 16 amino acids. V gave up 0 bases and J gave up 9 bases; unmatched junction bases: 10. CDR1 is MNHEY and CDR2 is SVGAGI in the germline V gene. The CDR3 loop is CASSYSISGGQGEQFF. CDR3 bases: TGTGCCAGCAGTTACTCGATATCGGGGGGGCAGGGTGAGCAGTTCTTC.

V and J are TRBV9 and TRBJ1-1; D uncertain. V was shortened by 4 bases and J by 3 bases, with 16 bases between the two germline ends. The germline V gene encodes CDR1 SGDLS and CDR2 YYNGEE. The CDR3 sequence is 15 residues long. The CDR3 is CASSPGGLGDTEAFF. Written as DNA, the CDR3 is TGTGCCAGCAGCCCCGGAGGGCTTGGGGACACTGAAGCTTTCTTT. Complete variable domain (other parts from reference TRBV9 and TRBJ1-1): DSGVTQTPKHLITATGQRVTLRCSPRSGDLSVYWYQQSLDQGLQFLIQYYNGEERAKGNILERFSAQQFPDLHSELNLSSLELGDSALYFCASSPGGLGDTEAFFGQGTRLTVV.

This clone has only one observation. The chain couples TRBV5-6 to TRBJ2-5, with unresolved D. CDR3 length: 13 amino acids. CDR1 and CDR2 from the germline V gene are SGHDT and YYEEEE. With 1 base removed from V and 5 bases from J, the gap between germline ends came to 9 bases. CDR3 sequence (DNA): TGTGCCAGCAGCTTGCTGGTTCCGGAGACCCAGTACTTC. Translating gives CASSLLVPETQYF. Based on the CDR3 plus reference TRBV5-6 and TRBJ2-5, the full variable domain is DAGVTQSPTHLIKTRGQQVTLRCSPKSGHDTVSWYQQALGQGPQFIFQYYEEEERQRGNFPDRFSGHQFPNYSSELNVNALLLGDSALYLCASSLLVPETQYFGPGTRLLVL.

CDR3 sequence reads: CSAEGRLYDGYTF. The CDR3 DNA follows: TGCAGCGCTGAGGGCCGGCTATATGATGGCTACACCTTC. The chain joins TRBV29-1 to TRBJ1-2; D gene uncertain. V was pared by 7 bases and J by 6 bases, with 18 bases between. Germline-derived CDR1 and CDR2 are SQVTM and ANQGSEA. The CDR3 has 13 amino acids.

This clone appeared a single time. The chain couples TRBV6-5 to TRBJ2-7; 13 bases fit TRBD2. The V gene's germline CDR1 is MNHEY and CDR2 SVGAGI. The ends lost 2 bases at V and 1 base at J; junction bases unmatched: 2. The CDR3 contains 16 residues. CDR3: CASSYRGLAGSYEQYF. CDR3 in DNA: TGTGCCAGCAGTTACAGGGGACTAGCGGGATCCTACGAGCAGTACTTC.

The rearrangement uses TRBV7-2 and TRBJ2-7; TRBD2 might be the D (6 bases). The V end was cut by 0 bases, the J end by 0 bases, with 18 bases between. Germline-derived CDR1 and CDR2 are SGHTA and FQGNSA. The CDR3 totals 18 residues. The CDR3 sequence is CASSLAHTAGPFSYEQYF. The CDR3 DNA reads TGTGCCAGCAGCTTAGCTCACACGGCGGGACCCTTCTCCTACGAGCAGTACTTC.

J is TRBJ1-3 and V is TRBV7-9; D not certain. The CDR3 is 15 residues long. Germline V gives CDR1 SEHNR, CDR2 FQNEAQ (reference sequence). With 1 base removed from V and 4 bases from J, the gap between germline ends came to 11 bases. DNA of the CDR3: TGTGCCAGCAGCTTAGAACCAGGTCTGGGAAACACCATATATTTT. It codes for CASSLEPGLGNTIYF.

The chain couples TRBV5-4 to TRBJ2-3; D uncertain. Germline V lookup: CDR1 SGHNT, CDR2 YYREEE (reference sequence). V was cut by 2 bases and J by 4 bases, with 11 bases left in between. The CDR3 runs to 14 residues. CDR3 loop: CASSLSAESDTQYF. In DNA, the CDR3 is TGTGCCAGCAGCTTATCCGCAGAATCAGATACGCAGTATTTT.

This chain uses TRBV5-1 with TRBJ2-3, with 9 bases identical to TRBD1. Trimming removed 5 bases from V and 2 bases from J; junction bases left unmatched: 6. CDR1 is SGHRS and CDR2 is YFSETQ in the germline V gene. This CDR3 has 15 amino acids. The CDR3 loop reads CASRDRGDITDTQYF. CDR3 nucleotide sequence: TGCGCCAGCAGGGACAGGGGAGATATCACAGATACGCAGTATTTT.

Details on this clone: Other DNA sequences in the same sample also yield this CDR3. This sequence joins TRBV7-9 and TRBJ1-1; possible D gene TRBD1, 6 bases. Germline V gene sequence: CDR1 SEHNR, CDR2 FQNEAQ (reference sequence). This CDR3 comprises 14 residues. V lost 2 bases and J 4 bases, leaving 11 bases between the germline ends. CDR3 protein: CASSLIQGGTEAFF. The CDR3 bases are TGTGCCAGCAGCTTAATACAGGGAGGCACTGAAGCTTTCTTT.

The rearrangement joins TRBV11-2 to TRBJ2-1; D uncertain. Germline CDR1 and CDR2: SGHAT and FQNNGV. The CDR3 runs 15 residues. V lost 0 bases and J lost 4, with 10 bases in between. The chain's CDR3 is CASSLDPEEYNEQFF. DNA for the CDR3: TGTGCCAGCAGCTTAGATCCGGAAGAGTACAATGAGCAGTTCTTC.

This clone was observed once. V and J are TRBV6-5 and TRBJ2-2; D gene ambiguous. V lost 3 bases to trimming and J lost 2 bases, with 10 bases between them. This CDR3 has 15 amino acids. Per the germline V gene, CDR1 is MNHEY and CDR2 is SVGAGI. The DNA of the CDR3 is TGTGCCAGCAGTTATGACTGGATAAACACCGGGGAGCTGTTTTTT. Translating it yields CASSYDWINTGELFF.

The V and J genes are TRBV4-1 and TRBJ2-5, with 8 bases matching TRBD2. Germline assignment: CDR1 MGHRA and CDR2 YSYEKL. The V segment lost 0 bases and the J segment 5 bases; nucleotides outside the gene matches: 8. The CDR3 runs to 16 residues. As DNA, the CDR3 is TGCGCCAGCAGCCAAGATAAGCGGGGGCCCGGGGAGACCCAGTACTTC. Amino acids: CASSQDKRGPGETQYF.

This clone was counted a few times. CDR3 in amino acids: CASSDRDSNSPLHF. CDR3 nucleotide sequence: TGTGCCAGTAGCGACCGGGACAGCAATTCACCCCTCCACTTT. V gene TRBV19 combines with J gene TRBJ1-6, with 7 bases that match TRBD1. The germline gives CDR1 LNHDA, CDR2 SQIVND (reference sequence). The CDR3 spans 14 residues. The V and J ends lost 6 bases and 7 bases, in that order; junction bases with no gene match: 6.